The clone carrying this T cell receptor beta chain was found many times. Antigen: not known. The ends were cut back, 0 bases at V and 12 bases at J, with 9 bases in the middle. CDR1 is LGHDT and CDR2 is YNNKEL in the germline V gene (reference sequence). CDR3 length equals 13 residues. Amplification of TCR beta CDR3 from genomic DNA used two-round multiplex PCR. Each TRBV and TRBJ gene had its own primer in the first PCR round. One entry per CDR3 protein, called by TCRdb with MiXCR from the multiplex PCR reads. Of about 18,000 distinct CDR3 sequences listed, around 40% are singletons. These data originate in a study of prognosis after radiotherapy for stage I lung cancer. Background on the study: Patients were enrolled between early 2018 and January 2019 (all with stage I non-small cell lung cancer). Study outcomes and limitations: Tumor-specific reactivity of the expanded TCR clones remained undetermined. Some patients went on to develop distant metastases. Their Shannon entropy after stereotactic body radiation therapy was lower, and its change from baseline was also lower.

The sequenced sample was PBMCs, obtained before or after stereotactic body radiation therapy (not recorded which). J is TRBJ1-6 and V is TRBV3-1; D uncertain. The source is a donor aged 50 or older with non-small cell lung cancer. CDR3 in DNA: TGTGCCAGCAGCCAAGAGTTACCGCTACCCCTCCACTTT. This translates into CASSQELPLPLHF.